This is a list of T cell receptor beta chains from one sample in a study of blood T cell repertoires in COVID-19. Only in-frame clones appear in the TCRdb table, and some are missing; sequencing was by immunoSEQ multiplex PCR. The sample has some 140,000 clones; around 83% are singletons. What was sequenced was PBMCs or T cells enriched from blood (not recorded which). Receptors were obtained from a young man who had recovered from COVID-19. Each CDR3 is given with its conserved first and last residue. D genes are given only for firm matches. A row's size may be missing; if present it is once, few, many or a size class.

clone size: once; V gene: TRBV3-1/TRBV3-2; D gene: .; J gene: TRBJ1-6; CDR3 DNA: TGTGCCAGCAGCGAACCGGGTTTCCCCCTCCACTTT; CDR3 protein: CASSEPGFPLHF
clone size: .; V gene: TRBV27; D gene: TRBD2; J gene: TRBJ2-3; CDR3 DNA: TGTGCCAGCAGTTTAATGACTAGCGGGTCCTCCGATACGCAGTATTTT; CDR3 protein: CASSLMTSGSSDTQYF
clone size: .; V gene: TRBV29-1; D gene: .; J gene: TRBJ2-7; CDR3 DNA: TGCAGCGTGATATTCCGGACGGGGATTTCCTACGAGCAGTACTTC; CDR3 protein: CSVIFRTGISYEQYF
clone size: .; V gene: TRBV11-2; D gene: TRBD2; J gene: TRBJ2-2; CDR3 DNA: TGTGCCAGCAGCTTACTAGCGGGAAATACCGGGGAGCTGTTTTTT; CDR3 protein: CASSLLAGNTGELFF
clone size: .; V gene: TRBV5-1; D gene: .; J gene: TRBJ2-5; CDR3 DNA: TGCGCCAGCAGCTTGGAGGCTAGCGAAGAGACCCAGTACTTC; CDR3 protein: CASSLEASEETQYF
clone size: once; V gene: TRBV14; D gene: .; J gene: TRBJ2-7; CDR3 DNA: TGTGCCAGCAGCCCCAGGGTGGTGAGGGGGTACGAGCAGTACTTC; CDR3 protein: CASSPRVVRGYEQYF
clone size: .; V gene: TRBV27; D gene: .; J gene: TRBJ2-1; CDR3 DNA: TGTGCCAGCAGTTTAAGGGGAACGGCATACAATGAGCAGTTCTTC; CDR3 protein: CASSLRGTAYNEQFF
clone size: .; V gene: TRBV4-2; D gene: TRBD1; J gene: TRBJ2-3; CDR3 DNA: TGTGCCAGCAGCCAAGCCCGGGACAGGGGTACAGATACGCAGTATTTT; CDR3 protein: CASSQARDRGTDTQYF
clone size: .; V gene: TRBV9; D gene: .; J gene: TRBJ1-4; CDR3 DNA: TGTGCCAGCAGCGTTTCAGGGGCTACTAATGAAAAACTGTTTTTT; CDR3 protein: CASSVSGATNEKLFF
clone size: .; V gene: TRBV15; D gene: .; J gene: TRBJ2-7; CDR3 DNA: TGTGCCACCAGCAGAGCCCCTAGAGGTCCTGCCACTTACGAGCAGTACTTC; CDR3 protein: CATSRAPRGPATYEQYF
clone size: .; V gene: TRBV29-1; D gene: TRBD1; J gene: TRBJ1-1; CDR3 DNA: TGCAGCGTTCGAACAGGGGGCACTGAAGCTTTCTTT; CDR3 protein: CSVRTGGTEAFF
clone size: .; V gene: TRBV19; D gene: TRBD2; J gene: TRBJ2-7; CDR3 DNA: TGTGCCAGTGCCACGGGACTAGCGGGAGGCTTCTCCTACGAGCAGTACTTC; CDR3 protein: CASATGLAGGFSYEQYF
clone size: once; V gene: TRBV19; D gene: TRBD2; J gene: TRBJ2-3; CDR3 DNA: TGTGCCAGTAGGGAACTAGCGGGGGGCAGAGATACGCAGTATTTT; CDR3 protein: CASRELAGGRDTQYF
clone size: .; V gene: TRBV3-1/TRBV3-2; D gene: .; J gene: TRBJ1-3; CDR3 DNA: TGTGCCAGCAGCCAAGAGGTGTTCGGGGGCTCTGGAAACACCATATATTTT; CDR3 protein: CASSQEVFGGSGNTIYF
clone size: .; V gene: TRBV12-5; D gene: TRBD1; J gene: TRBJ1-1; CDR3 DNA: TGTGCTAGTGGTTTAGGGACAGGGGGGTTGGGCACTGAAGCTTTCTTT; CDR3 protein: CASGLGTGGLGTEAFF
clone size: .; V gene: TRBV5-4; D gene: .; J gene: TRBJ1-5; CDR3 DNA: TGTGCCAGCAGCAACTCGACTTACAGGGGCAATCAGCCCCAGCATTTT; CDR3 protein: CASSNSTYRGNQPQHF
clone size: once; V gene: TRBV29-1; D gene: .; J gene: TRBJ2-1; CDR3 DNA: TGCAGCGTTAGAGTTAGCTCCTACAATGAGCAGTTCTTC; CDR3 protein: CSVRVSSYNEQFF
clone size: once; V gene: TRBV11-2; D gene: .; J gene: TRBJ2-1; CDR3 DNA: TGTGCCAGCAGCTTAGATCGAGTAGATTGGTGGAGTGAGCAGTTCTTC; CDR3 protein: CASSLDRVDWWSEQFF
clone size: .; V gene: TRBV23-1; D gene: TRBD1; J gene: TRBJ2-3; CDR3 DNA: TGCGCCAGCAGTCCTAGACAGGGATCAGGCACAGATACGCAGTATTTT; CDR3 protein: CASSPRQGSGTDTQYF
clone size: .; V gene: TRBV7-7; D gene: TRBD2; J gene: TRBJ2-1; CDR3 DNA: TGTGCCAGCAGTCCCGGGACTAGCGCCTACAATGAGCAGTTCTTC; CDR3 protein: CASSPGTSAYNEQFF
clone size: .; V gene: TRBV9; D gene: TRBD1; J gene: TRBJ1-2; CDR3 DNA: TGTGCCAGCAGCCTGACAGGGGAAGGTGGCTACACCTTC; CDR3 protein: CASSLTGEGGYTF
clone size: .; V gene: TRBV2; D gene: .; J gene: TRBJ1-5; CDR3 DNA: TGTGCCAGCAGTGAAATCCGGGAAAGCAATCAGCCCCAGCATTTT; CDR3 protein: CASSEIRESNQPQHF
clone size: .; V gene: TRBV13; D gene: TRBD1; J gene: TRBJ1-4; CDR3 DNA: TGTGCCAGCAGCAAGGACAGGGATGAAAAACTGTTTTTT; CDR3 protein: CASSKDRDEKLFF
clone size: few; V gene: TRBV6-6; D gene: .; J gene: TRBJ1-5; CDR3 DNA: TGTGCCAGCAGTCCATCTGTACTGGTGTCCCGTCGCAATCAGCCCCAGCATTTT; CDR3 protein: CASSPSVLVSRRNQPQHF
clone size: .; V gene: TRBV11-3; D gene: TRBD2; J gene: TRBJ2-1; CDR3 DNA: TGTGCCAGCAAAGCTAGCGGGCCATACAATGAGCAGTTCTTC; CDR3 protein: CASKASGPYNEQFF
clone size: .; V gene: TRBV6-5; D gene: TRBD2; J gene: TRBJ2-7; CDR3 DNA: TGTGCCAGCAGATCAGCGGGAGGGAAGTACGAGCAGTACTTC; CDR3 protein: CASRSAGGKYEQYF
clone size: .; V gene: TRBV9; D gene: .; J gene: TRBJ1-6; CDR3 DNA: TGTGCCAGCAGCGCACGACAGGAGCCCTATAATTCACCCCTCCACTTT; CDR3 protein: CASSARQEPYNSPLHF
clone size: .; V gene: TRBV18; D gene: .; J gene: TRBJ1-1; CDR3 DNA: TGTGCCAGCTCACCAGAGGACAGAAGGAACACTGAAGCTTTCTTT; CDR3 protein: CASSPEDRRNTEAFF
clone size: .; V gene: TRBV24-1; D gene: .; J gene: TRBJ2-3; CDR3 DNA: TGTGCCACCAGTGGGGGAGTTAGCACAGATACGCAGTATTTT; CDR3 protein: CATSGGVSTDTQYF
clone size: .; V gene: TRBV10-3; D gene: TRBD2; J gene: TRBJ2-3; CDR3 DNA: TGTGCCATCAGTGAAAGCGGGAGGGGCACAGATACGCAGTATTTT; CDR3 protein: CAISESGRGTDTQYF
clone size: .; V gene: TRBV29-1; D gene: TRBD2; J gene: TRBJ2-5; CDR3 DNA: TGCAGCGTTCAAGTGGCTAGCGGGTCACAAGAGACCCAGTACTTC; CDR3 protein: CSVQVASGSQETQYF
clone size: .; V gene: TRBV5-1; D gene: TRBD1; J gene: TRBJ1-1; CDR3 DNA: TGCGCCAGCAGCTCCCGACAGGGGGCATTTTCAGCGAACCGAGGGACTGAAGCTTTCTTT; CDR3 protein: CASSSRQGAFSANRGTEAFF
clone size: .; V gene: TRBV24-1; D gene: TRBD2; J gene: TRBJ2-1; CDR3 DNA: TGTGCCACCCGGGGAAATAGCGGGGGGATCAATGAGCAGTTCTTC; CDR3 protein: CATRGNSGGINEQFF
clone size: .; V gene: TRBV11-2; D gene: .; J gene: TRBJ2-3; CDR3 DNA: TGTGCCAGCAGCTTAACAGAGAGCACAGATACGCAGTATTTT; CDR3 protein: CASSLTESTDTQYF
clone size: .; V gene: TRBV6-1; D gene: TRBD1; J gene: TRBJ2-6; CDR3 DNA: TGTGCCAGCAATGAGCAGGGGGCGGGTGGGGCCAACGTCCTGACTTTC; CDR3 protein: CASNEQGAGGANVLTF
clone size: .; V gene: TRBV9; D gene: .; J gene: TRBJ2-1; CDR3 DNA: TGTGCCAGCAGCGTAGCCGGGTCAAGCTCCTACAATGAGCAGTTCTTC; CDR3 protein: CASSVAGSSSYNEQFF
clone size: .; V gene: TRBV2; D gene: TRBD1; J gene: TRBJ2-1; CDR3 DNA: TGTGCCAGCACCAGGGGGAGCTCCTACAATGAGCAGTTCTTC; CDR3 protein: CASTRGSSYNEQFF
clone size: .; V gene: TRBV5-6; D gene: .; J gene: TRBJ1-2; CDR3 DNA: TGTGCCAGCAGCGACGGAGTTAGGTATGGCTACACCTTC; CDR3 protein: CASSDGVRYGYTF
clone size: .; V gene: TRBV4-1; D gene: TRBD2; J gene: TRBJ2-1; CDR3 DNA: TGCGCCAGCAGCCAAGAAGAGGCTAGCGGGCGCTACAATGAGCAGTTCTTC; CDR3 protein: CASSQEEASGRYNEQFF
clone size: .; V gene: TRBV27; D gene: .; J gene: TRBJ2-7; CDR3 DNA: TGTGCCAGCAGTCTTTCCGGGACGGGAGCCTACGAGCAGTACTTC; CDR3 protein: CASSLSGTGAYEQYF
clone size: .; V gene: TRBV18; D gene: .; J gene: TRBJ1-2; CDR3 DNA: TGTGCCAGCTCAGTACCTCCGCGGGAACTCTATGGCTACACCTTC; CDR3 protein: CASSVPPRELYGYTF
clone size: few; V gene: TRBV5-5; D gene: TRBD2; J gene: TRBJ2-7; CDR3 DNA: TGTGCCAGCAGCGAGCGGGGGTACGAGCAGTACTTC; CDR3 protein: CASSERGYEQYF
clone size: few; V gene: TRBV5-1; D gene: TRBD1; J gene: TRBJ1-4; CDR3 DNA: TGCGCCAGCAGCACGGGACAGGGGGCATCGAATGAAAAACTGTTTTTT; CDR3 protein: CASSTGQGASNEKLFF
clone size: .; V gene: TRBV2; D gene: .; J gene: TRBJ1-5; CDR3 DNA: TGTGCCAGCAGTGAGCTACAGTTTAGCAATCAGCCCCAGCATTTT; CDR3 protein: CASSELQFSNQPQHF
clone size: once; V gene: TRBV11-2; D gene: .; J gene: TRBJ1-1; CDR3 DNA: TGTGCCAGCAGCCCCCGGGGAGGGATGAACACTGAAGCTTTCTTT; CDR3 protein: CASSPRGGMNTEAFF